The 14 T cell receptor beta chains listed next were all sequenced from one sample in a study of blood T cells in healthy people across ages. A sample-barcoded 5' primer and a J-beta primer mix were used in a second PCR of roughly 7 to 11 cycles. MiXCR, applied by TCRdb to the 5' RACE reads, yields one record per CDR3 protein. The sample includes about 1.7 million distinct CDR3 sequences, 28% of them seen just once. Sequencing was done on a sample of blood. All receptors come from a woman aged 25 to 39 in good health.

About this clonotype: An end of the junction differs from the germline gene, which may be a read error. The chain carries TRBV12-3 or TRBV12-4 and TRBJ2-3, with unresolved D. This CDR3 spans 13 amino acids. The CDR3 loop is CAGSLGTTDTQYF. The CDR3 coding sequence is TGTGCCGGCAGTTTAGGAACGACAGATACGCAGTATTTT.

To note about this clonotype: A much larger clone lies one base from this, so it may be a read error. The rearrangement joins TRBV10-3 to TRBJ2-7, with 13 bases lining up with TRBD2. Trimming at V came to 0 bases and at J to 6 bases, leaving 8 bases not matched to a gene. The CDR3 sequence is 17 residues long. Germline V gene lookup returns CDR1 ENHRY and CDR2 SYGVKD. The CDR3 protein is CAISESGTSGKRGEQYF. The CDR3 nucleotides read TGTGCCATCAGTGAGTCCGGGACTAGCGGGAAGAGGGGCGAGCAGTACTTC.

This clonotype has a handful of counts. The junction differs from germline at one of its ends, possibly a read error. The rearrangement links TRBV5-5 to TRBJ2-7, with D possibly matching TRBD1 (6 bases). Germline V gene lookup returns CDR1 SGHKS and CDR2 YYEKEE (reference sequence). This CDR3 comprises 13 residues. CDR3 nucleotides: TGTACCAGCAGCTTGAAGGGGGTGAGGGATCAGTACTTC. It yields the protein CTSSLKGVRDQYF.

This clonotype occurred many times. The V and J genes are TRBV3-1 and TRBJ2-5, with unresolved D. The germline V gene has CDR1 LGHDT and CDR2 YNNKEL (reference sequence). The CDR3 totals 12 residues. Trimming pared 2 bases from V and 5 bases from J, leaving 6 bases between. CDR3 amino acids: CASSQLSETQYF. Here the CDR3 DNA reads TGTGCCAGCAGCCAACTCAGTGAGACCCAGTACTTC.

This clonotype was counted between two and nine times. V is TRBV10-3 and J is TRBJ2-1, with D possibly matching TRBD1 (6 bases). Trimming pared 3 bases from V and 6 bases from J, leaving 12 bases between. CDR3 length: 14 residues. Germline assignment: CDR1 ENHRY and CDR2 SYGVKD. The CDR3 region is CAISDSTGSNEQFF. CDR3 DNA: TGTGCCATCAGTGACTCGACAGGTAGCAATGAGCAGTTCTTC.

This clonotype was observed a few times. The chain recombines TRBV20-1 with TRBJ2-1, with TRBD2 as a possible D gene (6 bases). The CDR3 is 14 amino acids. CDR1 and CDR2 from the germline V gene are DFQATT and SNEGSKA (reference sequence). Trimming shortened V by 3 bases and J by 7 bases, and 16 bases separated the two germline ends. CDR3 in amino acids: CSARRDGQVNEQFF. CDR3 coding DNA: TGCAGTGCTAGGCGGGACGGGCAAGTTAATGAGCAGTTCTTC.

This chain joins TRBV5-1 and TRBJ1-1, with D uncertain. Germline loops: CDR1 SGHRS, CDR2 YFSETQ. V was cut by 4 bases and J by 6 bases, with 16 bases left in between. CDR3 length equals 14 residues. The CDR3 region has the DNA TGCGCCAGCAGCCCTACGGACCGTAACCCTGAAGCTTTCTTT. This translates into CASSPTDRNPEAFF.

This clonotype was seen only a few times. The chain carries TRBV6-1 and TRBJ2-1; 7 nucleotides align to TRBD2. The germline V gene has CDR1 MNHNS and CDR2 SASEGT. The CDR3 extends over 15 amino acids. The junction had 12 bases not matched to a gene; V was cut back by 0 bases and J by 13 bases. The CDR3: CASSEARGTAETQFF. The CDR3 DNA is TGTGCCAGCAGTGAAGCGCGGGGGACCGCAGAGACCCAGTTCTTC.

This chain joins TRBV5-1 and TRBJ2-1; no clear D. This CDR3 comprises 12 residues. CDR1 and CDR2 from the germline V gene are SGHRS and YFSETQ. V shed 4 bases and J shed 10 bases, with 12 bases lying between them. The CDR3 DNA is TGCGCCAGCAGCGCCCGCTCGGGCGAGCAGTTCTTC. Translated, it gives CASSARSGEQFF. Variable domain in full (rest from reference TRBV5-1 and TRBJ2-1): KAGVTQTPRYLIKTRGQQVTLSCSPISGHRSVSWYQQTPGQGLQFLFEYFSETQRNKGNFPGRFSGRQFSNSRSEMNVSTLELGDSALYLCASSARSGEQFFGPGTRLTVL.

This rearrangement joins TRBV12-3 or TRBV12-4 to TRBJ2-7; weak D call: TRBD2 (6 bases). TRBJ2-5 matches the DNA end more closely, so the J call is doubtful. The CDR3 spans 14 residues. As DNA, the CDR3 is TGTGCCAGCAGTTTTCACGGGGGTGGGGAGACCCAGTACTTC. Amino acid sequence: CASSFHGGGETQYF.

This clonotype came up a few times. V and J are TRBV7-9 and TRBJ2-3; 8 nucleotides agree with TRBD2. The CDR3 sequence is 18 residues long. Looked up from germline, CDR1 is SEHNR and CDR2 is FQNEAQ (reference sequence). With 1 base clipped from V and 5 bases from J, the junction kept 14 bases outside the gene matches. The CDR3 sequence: CASSLGSQRGSGVDTQYF. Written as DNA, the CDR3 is TGTGCCAGCAGCTTAGGGAGCCAGCGGGGGTCTGGTGTAGATACGCAGTATTTT.

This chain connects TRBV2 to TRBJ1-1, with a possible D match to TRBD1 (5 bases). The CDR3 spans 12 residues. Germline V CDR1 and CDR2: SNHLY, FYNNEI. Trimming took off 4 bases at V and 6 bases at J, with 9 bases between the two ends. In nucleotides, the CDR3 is TGTGCCAGCAGTGGGGACCCGGCTGAAGCTTTCTTT. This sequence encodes CASSGDPAEAFF.

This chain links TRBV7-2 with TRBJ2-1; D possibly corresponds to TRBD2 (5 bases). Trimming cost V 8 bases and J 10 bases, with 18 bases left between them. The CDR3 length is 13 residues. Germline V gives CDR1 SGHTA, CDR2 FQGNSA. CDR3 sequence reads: CASRPGNIYEQFF. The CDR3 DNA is TGTGCCAGCCGACCGGGAAACATATACGAGCAGTTCTTC.

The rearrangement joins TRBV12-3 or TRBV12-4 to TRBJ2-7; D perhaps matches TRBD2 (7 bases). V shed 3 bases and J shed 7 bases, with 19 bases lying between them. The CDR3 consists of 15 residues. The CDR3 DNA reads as TGTGCCAGCAGTTTGGCGGGGGCGGTCGACAATGAGCAGTACTTC. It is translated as CASSLAGAVDNEQYF.